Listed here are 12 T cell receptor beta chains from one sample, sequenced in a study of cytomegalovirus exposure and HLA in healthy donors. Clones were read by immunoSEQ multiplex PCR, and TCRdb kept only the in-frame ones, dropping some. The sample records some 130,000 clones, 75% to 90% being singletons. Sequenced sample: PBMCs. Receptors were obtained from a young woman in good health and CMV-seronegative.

CDR3 sequence reads: CASSQGVDSILPGELFF. CDR3 DNA: TGCGCCAGCAGCCAAGGCGTAGACTCTATTCTACCCGGGGAGCTGTTTTTT. The gene calls are TRBV4-1 and TRBJ2-2; D not certain. Germline CDR1 is MGHRA and CDR2 is YSYEKL. Trimming took off 1 base at V and 6 bases at J, with 18 bases between the two ends. This CDR3 comprises 17 residues.

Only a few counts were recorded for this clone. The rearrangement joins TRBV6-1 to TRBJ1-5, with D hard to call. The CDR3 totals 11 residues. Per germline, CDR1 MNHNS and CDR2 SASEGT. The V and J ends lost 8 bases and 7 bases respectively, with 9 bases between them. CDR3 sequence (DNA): TGTGCCAGCGGCAATAAACAGCCCCAGCATTTT. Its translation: CASGNKQPQHF.

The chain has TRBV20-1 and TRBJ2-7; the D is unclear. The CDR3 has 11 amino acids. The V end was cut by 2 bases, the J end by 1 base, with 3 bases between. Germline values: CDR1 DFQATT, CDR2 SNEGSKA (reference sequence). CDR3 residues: CSARRSYEQYF. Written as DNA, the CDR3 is TGCAGTGCTAGACGTTCCTACGAGCAGTACTTC.

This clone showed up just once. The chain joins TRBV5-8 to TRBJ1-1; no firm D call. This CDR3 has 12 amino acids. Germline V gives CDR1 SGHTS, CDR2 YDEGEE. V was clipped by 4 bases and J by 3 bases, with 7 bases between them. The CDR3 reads CASSPVYTEAFF. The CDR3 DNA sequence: TGTGCCAGCAGCCCTGTGTACACTGAAGCTTTCTTT.

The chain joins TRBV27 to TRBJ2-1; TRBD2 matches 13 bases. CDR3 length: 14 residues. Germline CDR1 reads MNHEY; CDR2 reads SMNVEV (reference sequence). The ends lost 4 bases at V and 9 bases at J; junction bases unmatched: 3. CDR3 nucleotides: TGTGCCAGCAGTTCACTAGCGGGGGGGGGTGAGCAGTTCTTC. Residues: CASSSLAGGGEQFF.

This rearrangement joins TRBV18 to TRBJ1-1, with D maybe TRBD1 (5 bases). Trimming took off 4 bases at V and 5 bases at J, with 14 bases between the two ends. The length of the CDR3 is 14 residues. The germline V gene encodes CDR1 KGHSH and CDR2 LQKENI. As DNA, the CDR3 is TGTGCCAGCTCACAATCAGGGTCGAGAACTGAAGCTTTCTTT. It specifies CASSQSGSRTEAFF.

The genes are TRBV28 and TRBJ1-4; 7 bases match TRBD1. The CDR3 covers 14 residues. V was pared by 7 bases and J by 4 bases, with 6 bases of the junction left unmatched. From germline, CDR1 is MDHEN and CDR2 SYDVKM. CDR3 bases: TGTGCCAGCACCTTAACAGGGGTTAATGAAAAACTGTTTTTT. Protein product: CASTLTGVNEKLFF.

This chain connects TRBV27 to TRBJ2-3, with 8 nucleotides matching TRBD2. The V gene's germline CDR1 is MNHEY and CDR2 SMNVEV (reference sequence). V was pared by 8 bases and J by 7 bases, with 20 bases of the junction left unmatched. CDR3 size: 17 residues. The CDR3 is CASQHLPLAGAANTQYF. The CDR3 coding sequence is TGTGCCAGCCAACACCTCCCTCTAGCGGGTGCCGCTAATACGCAGTATTTT.

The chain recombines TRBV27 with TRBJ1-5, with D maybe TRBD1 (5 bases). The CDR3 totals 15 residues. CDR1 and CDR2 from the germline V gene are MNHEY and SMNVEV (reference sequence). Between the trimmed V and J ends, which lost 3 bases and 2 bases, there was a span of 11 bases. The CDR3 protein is CASSFSGVGNQPQHF. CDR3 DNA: TGTGCCAGCAGTTTTTCGGGGGTGGGCAATCAGCCCCAGCATTTT.

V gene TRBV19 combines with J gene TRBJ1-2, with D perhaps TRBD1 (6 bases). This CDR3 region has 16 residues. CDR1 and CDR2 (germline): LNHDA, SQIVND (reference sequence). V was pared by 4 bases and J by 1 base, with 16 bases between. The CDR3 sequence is CASSKSDRYINYGYTF. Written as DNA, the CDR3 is TGTGCCAGTAGTAAGTCGGACAGATACATTAACTATGGCTACACCTTC.

The CDR3 protein is CASSDVGGQPQHF. The CDR3 bases are TGTGCCAGCAGTGACGTCGGCGGTCAGCCCCAGCATTTT. The chain recombines TRBV25-1 with TRBJ1-5; no definite D call. The V gene lost 3 bases and the J gene lost 6 bases, with 9 bases spanning the gap. CDR1 is MGHDK and CDR2 is SYGVNS in the germline V gene. The CDR3 totals 13 residues.

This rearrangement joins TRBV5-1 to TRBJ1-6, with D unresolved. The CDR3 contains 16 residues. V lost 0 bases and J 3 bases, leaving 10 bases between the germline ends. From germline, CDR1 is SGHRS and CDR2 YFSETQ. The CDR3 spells CASSLAGVRYNSPLHF. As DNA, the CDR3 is TGCGCCAGCAGCTTGGCCGGGGTTCGCTATAATTCACCCCTCCACTTT.